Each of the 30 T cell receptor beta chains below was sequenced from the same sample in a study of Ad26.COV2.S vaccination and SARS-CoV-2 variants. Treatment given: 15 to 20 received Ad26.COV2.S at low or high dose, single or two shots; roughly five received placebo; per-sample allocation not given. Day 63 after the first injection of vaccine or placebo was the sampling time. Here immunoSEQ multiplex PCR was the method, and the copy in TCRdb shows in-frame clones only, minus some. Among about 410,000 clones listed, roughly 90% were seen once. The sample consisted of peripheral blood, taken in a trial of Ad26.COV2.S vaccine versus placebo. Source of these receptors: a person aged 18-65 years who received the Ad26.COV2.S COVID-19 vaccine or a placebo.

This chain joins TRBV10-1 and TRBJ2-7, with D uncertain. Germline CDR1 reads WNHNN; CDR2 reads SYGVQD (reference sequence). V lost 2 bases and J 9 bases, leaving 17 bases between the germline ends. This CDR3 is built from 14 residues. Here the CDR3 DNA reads TGCGCCAGCAGTGAGGGCACTTATAGTTCCGGGCAGTACTTC. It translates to CASSEGTYSSGQYF.

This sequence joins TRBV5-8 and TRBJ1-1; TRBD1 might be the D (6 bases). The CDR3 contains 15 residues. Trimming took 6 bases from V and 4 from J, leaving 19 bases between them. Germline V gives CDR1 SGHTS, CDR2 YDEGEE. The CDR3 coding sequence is TGTGCCAGCAACCCTAAGGGGGTCTTGAGCACTGAAGCTTTCTTT. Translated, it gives CASNPKGVLSTEAFF.

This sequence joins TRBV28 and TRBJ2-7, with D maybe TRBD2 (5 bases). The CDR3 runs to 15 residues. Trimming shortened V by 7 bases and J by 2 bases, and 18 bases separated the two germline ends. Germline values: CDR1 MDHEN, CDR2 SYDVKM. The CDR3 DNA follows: TGTGCCAGCACCACCCAGACGGGAACCCCCTACGAGCAGTACTTC. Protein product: CASTTQTGTPYEQYF.

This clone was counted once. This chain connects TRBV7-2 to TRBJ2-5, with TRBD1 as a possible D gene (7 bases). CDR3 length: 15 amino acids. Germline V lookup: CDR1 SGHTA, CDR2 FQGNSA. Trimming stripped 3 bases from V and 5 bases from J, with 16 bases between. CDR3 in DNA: TGTGCCAGCAGCTTTGCCAGGGGGACTTTGGAGACCCAGTACTTC. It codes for CASSFARGTLETQYF. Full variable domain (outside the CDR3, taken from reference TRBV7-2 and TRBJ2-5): GAGVSQSPSNKVTEKGKDVELRCDPISGHTALYWYRQSLGQGLEFLIYFQGNSAPDKSGLPSDRFSAERTGGSVSTLTIQRTQQEDSAVYLCASSFARGTLETQYFGPGTRLLVL.

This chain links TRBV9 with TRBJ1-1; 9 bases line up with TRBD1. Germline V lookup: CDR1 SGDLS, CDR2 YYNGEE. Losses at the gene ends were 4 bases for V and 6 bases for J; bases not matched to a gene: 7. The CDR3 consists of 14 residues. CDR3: CASSSGQGWAEAFF. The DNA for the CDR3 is TGTGCCAGCAGCTCGGGACAGGGATGGGCTGAAGCTTTCTTT.

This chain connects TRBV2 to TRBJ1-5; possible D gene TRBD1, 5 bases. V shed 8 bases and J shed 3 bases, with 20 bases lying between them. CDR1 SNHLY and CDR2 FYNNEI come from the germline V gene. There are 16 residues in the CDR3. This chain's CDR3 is CASGLEGGGSNQPQHF. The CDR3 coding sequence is TGTGCCAGCGGTTTGGAGGGTGGGGGATCCAATCAGCCCCAGCATTTT.

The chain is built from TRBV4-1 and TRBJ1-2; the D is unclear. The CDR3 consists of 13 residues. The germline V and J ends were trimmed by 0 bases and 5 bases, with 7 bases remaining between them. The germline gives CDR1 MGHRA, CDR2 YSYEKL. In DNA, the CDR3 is TGCGCCAGCAGCCAAGATGGGGAGTATGGCTACACCTTC. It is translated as CASSQDGEYGYTF.

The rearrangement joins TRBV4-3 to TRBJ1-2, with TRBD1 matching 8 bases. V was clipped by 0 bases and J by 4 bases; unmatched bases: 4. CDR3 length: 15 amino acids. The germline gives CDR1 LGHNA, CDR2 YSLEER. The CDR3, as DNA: TGCGCCAGCAGCCAAGACAGGGGGCAGGCCTATGGCTACACCTTC. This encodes CASSQDRGQAYGYTF.

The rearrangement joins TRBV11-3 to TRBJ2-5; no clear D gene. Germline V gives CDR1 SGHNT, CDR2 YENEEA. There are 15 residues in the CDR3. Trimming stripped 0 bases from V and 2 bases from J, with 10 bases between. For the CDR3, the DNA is TGTGCCAGCAGCTTAGAGGCAGGCCTACAAGAGACCCAGTACTTC. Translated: CASSLEAGLQETQYF.

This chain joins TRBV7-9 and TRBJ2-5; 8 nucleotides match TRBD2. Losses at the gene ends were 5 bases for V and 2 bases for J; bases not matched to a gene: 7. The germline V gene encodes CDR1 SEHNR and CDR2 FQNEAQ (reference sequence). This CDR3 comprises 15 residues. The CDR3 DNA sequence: TGTGCCAGCAGCCCCCATAGCGGGGTTCAAGAGACCCAGTACTTC. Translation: CASSPHSGVQETQYF.

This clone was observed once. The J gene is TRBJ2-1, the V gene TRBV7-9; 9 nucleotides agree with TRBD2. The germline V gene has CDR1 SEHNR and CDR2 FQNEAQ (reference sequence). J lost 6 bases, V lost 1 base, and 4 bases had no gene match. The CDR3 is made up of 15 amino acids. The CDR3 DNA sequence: TGTGCCAGCAGCTTAGGTAGCGGGGGCTTCAATGAGCAGTTCTTC. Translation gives CASSLGSGGFNEQFF.

The CDR3 protein is CASRSPGQGAGGYTF. DNA of the CDR3: TGTGCCAGCAGATCGCCGGGACAGGGAGCAGGTGGCTACACCTTC. The chain recombines TRBV28 with TRBJ1-2, with 9 positions matching TRBD1. Germline-derived CDR1 and CDR2 are MDHEN and SYDVKM. This CDR3 contains 15 residues. Germline trimming cut 6 bases from V and 7 bases from J; bases unmatched to any gene: 12.

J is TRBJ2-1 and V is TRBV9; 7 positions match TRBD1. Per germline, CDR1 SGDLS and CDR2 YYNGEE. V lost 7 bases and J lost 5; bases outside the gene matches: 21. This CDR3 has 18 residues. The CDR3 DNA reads TGTGCCAGCTCGAATTCCAGGACAGGTCCAACTAGGCACAATGAGCAGTTCTTC. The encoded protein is CASSNSRTGPTRHNEQFF. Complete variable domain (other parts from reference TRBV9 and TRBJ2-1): DSGVTQTPKHLITATGQRVTLRCSPRSGDLSVYWYQQSLDQGLQFLIQYYNGEERAKGNILERFSAQQFPDLHSELNLSSLELGDSALYFCASSNSRTGPTRHNEQFFGPGTRLTVL.

The CDR3 DNA follows: TGTGCCAGCAGTCCATGGACAGGGGGAAAAGAGACCCAGTACTTC. Translating it yields CASSPWTGGKETQYF. The chain links TRBV28 to TRBJ2-5; 10 nucleotides line up with TRBD1. After removal of 5 bases from V and 3 bases from J, the junction contained 6 bases not matched to a gene. Germline values: CDR1 MDHEN, CDR2 SYDVKM. The CDR3 is made up of 15 amino acids.

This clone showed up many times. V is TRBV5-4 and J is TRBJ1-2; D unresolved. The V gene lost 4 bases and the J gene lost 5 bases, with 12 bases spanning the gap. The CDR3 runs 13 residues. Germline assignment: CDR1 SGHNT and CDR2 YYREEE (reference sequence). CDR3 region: CASSMTSSYGYTF. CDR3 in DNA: TGTGCCAGCAGCATGACAAGCTCGTATGGCTACACCTTC. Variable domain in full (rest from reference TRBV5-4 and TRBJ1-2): ETGVTQSPTHLIKTRGQQVTLRCSSQSGHNTVSWYQQALGQGPQFIFQYYREEENGRGNFPPRFSGLQFPNYSSELNVNALELDDSALYLCASSMTSSYGYTFGSGTRLTVV.

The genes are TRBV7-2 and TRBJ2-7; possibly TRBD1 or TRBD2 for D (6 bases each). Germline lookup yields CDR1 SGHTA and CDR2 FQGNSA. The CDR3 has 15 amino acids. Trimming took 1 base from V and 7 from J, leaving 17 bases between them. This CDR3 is CASSLDRGPLGEQYF. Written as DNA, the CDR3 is TGTGCCAGCAGCTTAGATCGGGGGCCATTGGGAGAGCAGTACTTC.

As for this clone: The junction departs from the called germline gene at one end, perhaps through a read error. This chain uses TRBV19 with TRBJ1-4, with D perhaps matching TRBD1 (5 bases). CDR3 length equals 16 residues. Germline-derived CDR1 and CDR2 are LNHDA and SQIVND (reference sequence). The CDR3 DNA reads TGTGCCAGTAATATAGGTGGGGGATTACCTTCTGAAAAACTGTTTTTT. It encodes CASNIGGGLPSEKLFF. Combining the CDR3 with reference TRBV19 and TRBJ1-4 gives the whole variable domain DGGITQSPKYLFRKEGQNVTLSCEQNLNHDAMYWYRQDPGQGLRLIYYSQIVNDFQKGDIAEGYSVSREKKESFPLTVTSAQKNPTAFYLCASNIGGGLPSEKLFFGSGTQLSVL.

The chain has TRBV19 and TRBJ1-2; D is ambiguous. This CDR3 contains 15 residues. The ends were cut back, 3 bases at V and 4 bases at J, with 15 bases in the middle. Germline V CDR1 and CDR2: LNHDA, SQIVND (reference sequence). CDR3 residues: CASSIPAGQTYGYTF. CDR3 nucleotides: TGTGCCAGTAGTATTCCGGCGGGTCAAACCTATGGCTACACCTTC.

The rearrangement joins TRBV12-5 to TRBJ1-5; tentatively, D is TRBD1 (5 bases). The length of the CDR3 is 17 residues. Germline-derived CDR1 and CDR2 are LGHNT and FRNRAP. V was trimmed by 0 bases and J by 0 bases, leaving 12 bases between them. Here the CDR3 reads CASGLVIVGVSNQPQHF. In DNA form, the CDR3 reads TGTGCTAGTGGTTTGGTTATAGTAGGGGTTAGCAATCAGCCCCAGCATTTT.

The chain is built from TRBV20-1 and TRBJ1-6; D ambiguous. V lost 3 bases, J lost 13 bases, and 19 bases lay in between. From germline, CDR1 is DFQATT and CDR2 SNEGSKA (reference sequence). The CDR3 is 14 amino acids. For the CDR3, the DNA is TGCAGTGCTAGTAGCGAGCCGGCCCCCTCGCCCCTCCACTTT. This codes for CSASSEPAPSPLHF.

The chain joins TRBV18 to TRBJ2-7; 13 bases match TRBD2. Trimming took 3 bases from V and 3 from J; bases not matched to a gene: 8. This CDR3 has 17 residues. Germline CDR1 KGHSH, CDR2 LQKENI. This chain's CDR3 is CASSPNAGLAGSYEQYF. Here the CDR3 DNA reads TGTGCCAGCTCACCTAATGCGGGACTAGCGGGGAGCTACGAGCAGTACTTC.

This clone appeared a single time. CDR3 loop: CAWTRGGGNQPQHF. In DNA, the CDR3 is TGTGCCTGGACCAGGGGGGGAGGCAATCAGCCCCAGCATTTT. This chain links TRBV30 with TRBJ1-5; 7 bases align to TRBD1. The CDR3 consists of 14 residues. Trimming took 4 bases from V and 2 from J; bases not matched to a gene: 5. Germline V gene lookup returns CDR1 GTSNPN and CDR2 SVGIG (reference sequence).

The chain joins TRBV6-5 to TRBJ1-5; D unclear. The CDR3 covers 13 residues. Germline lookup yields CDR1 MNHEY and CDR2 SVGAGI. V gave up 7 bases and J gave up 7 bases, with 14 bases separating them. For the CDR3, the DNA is TGTGCCAGCAATCCTGCGTTAGGACAGCCCCAGCATTTT. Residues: CASNPALGQPQHF.

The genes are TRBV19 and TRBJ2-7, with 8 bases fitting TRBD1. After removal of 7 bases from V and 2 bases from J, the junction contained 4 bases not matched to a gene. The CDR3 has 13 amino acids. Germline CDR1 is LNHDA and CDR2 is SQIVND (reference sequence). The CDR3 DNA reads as TGTGCCAGTACCGCAGGGGGCACCTACGAGCAGTACTTC. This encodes CASTAGGTYEQYF.

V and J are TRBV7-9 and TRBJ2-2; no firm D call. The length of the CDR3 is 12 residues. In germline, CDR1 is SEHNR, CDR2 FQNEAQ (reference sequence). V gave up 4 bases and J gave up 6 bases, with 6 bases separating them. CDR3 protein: CASSSRAGELFF. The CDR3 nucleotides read TGTGCCAGCAGCTCAAGGGCCGGGGAGCTGTTTTTT. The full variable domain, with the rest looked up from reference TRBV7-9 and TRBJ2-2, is DTGVSQNPRHKITKRGQNVTFRCDPISEHNRLYWYRQTLGQGPEFLTYFQNEAQLEKSRLLSDRFSAERPKGSFSTLEIQRTEQGDSAMYLCASSSRAGELFFGEGSRLTVL.

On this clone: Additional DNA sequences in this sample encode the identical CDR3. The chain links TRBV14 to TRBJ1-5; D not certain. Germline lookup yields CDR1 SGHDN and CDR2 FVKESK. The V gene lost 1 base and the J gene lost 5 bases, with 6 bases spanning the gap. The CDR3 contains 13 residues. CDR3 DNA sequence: TGTGCCAGCAGCCAAGGATTGGATCAGCCCCAGCATTTT. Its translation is CASSQGLDQPQHF.

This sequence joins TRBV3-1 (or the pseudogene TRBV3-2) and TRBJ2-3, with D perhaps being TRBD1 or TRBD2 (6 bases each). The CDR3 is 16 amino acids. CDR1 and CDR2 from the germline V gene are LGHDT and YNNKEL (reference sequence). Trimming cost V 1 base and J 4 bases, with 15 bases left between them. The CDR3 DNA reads TGTGCCAGCAGCCAAGGTTCCTCGGGGGCCGCAGATACGCAGTATTTT. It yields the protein CASSQGSSGAADTQYF.

The CDR3 here is CATSLSGANVLTF. CDR3 DNA: TGTGCAACCAGTCTCTCTGGGGCCAACGTCCTGACTTTC. The gene calls are TRBV12-3 or TRBV12-4 and TRBJ2-6; the D is unclear. This CDR3 is built from 13 residues.

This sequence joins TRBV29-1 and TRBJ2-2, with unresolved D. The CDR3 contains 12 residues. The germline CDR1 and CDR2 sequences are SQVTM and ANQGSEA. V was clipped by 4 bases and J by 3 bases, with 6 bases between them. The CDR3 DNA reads TGCAGCGTTGCCTTCCACACCGGGGAGCTGTTTTTT. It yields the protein CSVAFHTGELFF.

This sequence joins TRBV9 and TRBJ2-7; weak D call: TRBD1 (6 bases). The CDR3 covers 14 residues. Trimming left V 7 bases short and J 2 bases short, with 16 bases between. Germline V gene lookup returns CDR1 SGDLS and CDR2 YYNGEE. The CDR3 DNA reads TGTGCCAGCCATCCACGGACAGATGCCTACGAGCAGTACTTC. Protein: CASHPRTDAYEQYF.